The 25 T cell receptor beta chains given below trace back to one sample, sequenced in a study of T cell repertoires in cytomegalovirus infection. TCRdb used MiXCR to reprocess the reads, holding one entry per CDR3 protein. The sample carries hundreds of thousands of distinct CDR3 sequences, roughly 24% recorded once. Sequencing used CD8+ T cells from PBMCs. Receptors originate from a human donor in good health (CMV status not recorded). Some clones in this sample may be carry-over from other donors' samples.

This clonotype showed up many times. This rearrangement joins TRBV7-9 to TRBJ2-1; no reliable D call. The length of the CDR3 is 12 residues. From germline, CDR1 is SEHNR and CDR2 FQNEAQ (reference sequence). The V end was cut by 5 bases, the J end by 2 bases, with 4 bases between. CDR3 sequence: CASSVAYNEQFF. In DNA form, the CDR3 reads TGTGCCAGCAGCGTGGCCTACAATGAGCAGTTCTTC.

The chain couples TRBV7-9 to TRBJ1-4; D remains ambiguous. Germline V CDR1 and CDR2: SEHNR, FQNEAQ (reference sequence). The length of the CDR3 is 14 residues. The V end was cut by 4 bases, the J end by 5 bases, with 11 bases between. The CDR3 sequence is CASSSDKTNEKLFF. CDR3 nucleotide sequence: TGTGCCAGCAGCTCAGATAAGACAAATGAAAAACTGTTTTTT.

This clonotype has a handful of counts. The chain joins TRBV20-1 to TRBJ2-1, with 8 bases that match TRBD2. The CDR3 loop spans 22 amino acids. Per germline, CDR1 DFQATT and CDR2 SNEGSKA (reference sequence). V trimming: 3 bases; J trimming: 8 bases; junction bases outside the gene matches: 33. CDR3 bases: TGCAGTGCTAGGGCATACCTAAAACCCGGGACTAGTGGGGAGACCCTGTGGTATGAGCAGTTCTTC. Translating it yields CSARAYLKPGTSGETLWYEQFF.

CDR3 in amino acids: CASSQDPADNEQFF. The CDR3 region has the DNA TGTGCCAGCAGCCAAGATCCAGCCGACAATGAGCAGTTCTTC. The chain employs TRBV3-1 and TRBJ2-1; D is unclear. This CDR3 has 14 residues. V lost 0 bases, J lost 5 bases, and 8 bases lay in between. CDR1 is LGHDT, CDR2 YNNKEL, per germline (reference sequence).

The chain couples TRBV6-2 or TRBV6-3 to TRBJ2-7, with 9 bases lining up with TRBD1. The germline V gene has CDR1 MNHEY and CDR2 SVGEGT. The CDR3 is 14 amino acids. Trimming removed 2 bases from V and 5 bases from J; junction bases left unmatched: 4. The CDR3 protein is CASSYGTGIDEQYF. The CDR3 bases are TGTGCCAGCAGTTACGGGACAGGGATCGACGAGCAGTACTTC.

This clonotype has a handful of counts. This sequence joins TRBV25-1 and TRBJ2-6; unclear D gene. Looked up from germline, CDR1 is MGHDK and CDR2 is SYGVNS. The CDR3 spans 17 residues. Trimming shortened V by 6 bases and J by 0 bases, and 15 bases separated the two germline ends. The CDR3: CASSHPLGFSGANVLTF. CDR3 DNA: TGTGCCAGCAGCCACCCCTTAGGGTTCTCTGGGGCCAACGTCCTGACTTTC.

The chain recombines TRBV6-1 with TRBJ2-5, with 8 bases matching TRBD1. Germline lookup yields CDR1 MNHNS and CDR2 SASEGT. The V and J ends lost 5 bases and 2 bases, in that order; junction bases with no gene match: 7. The CDR3 contains 15 residues. CDR3 residues: CASSSRDRWQETQYF. CDR3 nucleotide sequence: TGTGCCAGCAGTTCCCGGGACAGGTGGCAAGAGACCCAGTACTTC.

This clonotype turned up a few times. This chain links TRBV12-3 or TRBV12-4 with TRBJ1-2; D gene uncertain. V was clipped by 3 bases and J by 2 bases, with 7 bases between them. The CDR3 length is 13 residues. As DNA, the CDR3 is TGTGCCAGCAGTTTCGTGGGGAACTATGGCTACACCTTC. This gives the protein CASSFVGNYGYTF.

V is TRBV25-1 and J is TRBJ2-7, with D possibly TRBD1 on 5 matching bases. This CDR3 is 17 amino acids long. In germline, CDR1 is MGHDK, CDR2 SYGVNS. V shed 2 bases and J shed 1 base, with 18 bases lying between them. The CDR3 protein is CASSELSQGSLSYEQYF. CDR3 coding DNA: TGTGCCAGCAGTGAACTTAGTCAGGGCAGCCTTTCCTACGAGCAGTACTTC.

This clonotype appeared a few times. The chain is built from TRBV6-2 or TRBV6-3 and TRBJ2-2; 8 nucleotides agree with TRBD1. After removal of 5 bases from V and 6 bases from J, the junction contained 14 bases not matched to a gene. The CDR3 consists of 17 residues. Per germline, CDR1 MNHEY and CDR2 SVGEGT. In DNA, the CDR3 is TGTGCCAGCAGTGACAGGGGCCGTAGCTTTAGCGCCGGGGAGCTGTTTTTT. It encodes CASSDRGRSFSAGELFF.

The J gene is TRBJ1-4, the V gene TRBV29-1; D unresolved. The ends were cut back, 7 bases at V and 10 bases at J, with 19 bases in the middle. This CDR3 has 13 amino acids. CDR1 and CDR2 from the germline V gene are SQVTM and ANQGSEA. The CDR3 loop reads CSGVMEGFGKLFF. In DNA form, the CDR3 reads TGCAGCGGCGTAATGGAGGGTTTCGGAAAACTGTTTTTT.

This clonotype has a handful of counts. V usage is TRBV14 and J usage is TRBJ2-2; D might be TRBD2 (7 bases). The germline V gene encodes CDR1 SGHDN and CDR2 FVKESK. The CDR3 extends over 18 amino acids. The ends were cut back, 0 bases at V and 1 base at J, with 15 bases in the middle. The CDR3 here is CASSQDQAGAMNTGELFF. The CDR3 nucleotides are TGTGCCAGCAGCCAAGATCAGGCGGGGGCCATGAACACCGGGGAGCTGTTTTTT.

This clonotype has only a few counts. This rearrangement joins TRBV6-2 or TRBV6-3 to TRBJ1-1; tentative D call: TRBD1 (6 bases). Trimming shortened V by 9 bases and J by 0 bases, and 11 bases separated the two germline ends. The CDR3 is made up of 13 amino acids. Germline CDR1 MNHEY, CDR2 SVGEGT. The CDR3 here is CASRTEMNTEAFF. The DNA for the CDR3 is TGTGCCAGTCGGACAGAAATGAACACTGAAGCTTTCTTT.

This clonotype was detected only a few times. The chain combines TRBV6-5 with TRBJ1-2; D remains ambiguous. Deletions cut 6 bases from V and 6 bases from J, with 23 bases between. Germline CDR1 is MNHEY and CDR2 is SVGAGI. The CDR3 contains 16 residues. The CDR3 DNA follows: TGTGCCAGCAGCCCCGTAGGCTACATTAAAGGGAATGGCTACACCTTC. It codes for CASSPVGYIKGNGYTF.

The V call is TRBV7-9, the J call TRBJ2-3, with D possibly matching TRBD1 (5 bases). The V gene lost 4 bases and the J gene lost 3 bases, with 20 bases spanning the gap. CDR3 length: 17 residues. Germline V CDR1 and CDR2: SEHNR, FQNEAQ (reference sequence). Here the CDR3 reads CASSSQRLAGKTDTQYF. CDR3 DNA sequence: TGTGCCAGCAGCTCTCAAAGGTTAGCAGGGAAGACAGATACGCAGTATTTT.

In nucleotides, the CDR3 is TGTGCCAGCAGCGTAGCGACGGAAAAACCCCACCTCTATGGCTACACCTTC. This translates into CASSVATEKPHLYGYTF. J is TRBJ1-2 and V is TRBV9, with D unclear. V was trimmed by 0 bases and J by 4 bases, leaving 19 bases between them. This CDR3 spans 17 amino acids. Germline assignment: CDR1 SGDLS and CDR2 YYNGEE.

This clonotype was seen repeatedly, ten times or more. The chain joins TRBV12-3 or TRBV12-4 to TRBJ1-1; 10 nucleotides align to TRBD1. V shed 5 bases, J shed 11 bases, and the junction held 8 bases outside the gene matches. The CDR3 loop spans 13 amino acids. CDR3 in DNA: TGTGCCAGCAGTATGGGACAGGGGTTGTACGCTTTCTTT. Residues: CASSMGQGLYAFF.

The chain links TRBV20-1 to TRBJ2-1; 8 bases agree with TRBD2. This CDR3 region has 15 residues. Germline V gene lookup returns CDR1 DFQATT and CDR2 SNEGSKA (reference sequence). The trim removed 0 bases at V and 7 bases at J, leaving 8 bases unmatched. CDR3 region: CSARDHSGAPNEQFF. For the CDR3, the DNA is TGCAGTGCTAGAGATCATAGCGGGGCCCCGAATGAGCAGTTCTTC.

This clonotype was counted ten times or more. V is TRBV7-2 and J is TRBJ2-1; 10 bases line up with TRBD2. From germline, CDR1 is SGHTA and CDR2 FQGNSA. The CDR3 is 16 amino acids. V trimming: 2 bases; J trimming: 9 bases; junction bases outside the gene matches: 10. As DNA, the CDR3 is TGTGCCAGCAGCTTAATCCTAGCGGGGGCCCCGGTTGAGCAGTTCTTC. It codes for CASSLILAGAPVEQFF.

This clonotype has only a few counts. This chain uses TRBV14 with TRBJ2-1; tentative D call: TRBD2 (6 bases). The CDR3 runs to 16 residues. V gave up 4 bases and J gave up 0 bases, with 13 bases separating them. The germline V gene has CDR1 SGHDN and CDR2 FVKESK. CDR3 sequence: CASSPPGLPSYNEQFF. The CDR3 DNA reads TGTGCCAGCAGCCCGCCGGGACTGCCCTCCTACAATGAGCAGTTCTTC.

This clonotype was counted many times. The chain links TRBV6-1 to TRBJ2-1; D may be TRBD2 (6 bases). V was cut by 7 bases and J by 3 bases, with 10 bases left in between. Germline loops: CDR1 MNHNS, CDR2 SASEGT. The CDR3 is made up of 13 amino acids. The CDR3 DNA is TGTGCCAGCATGAGACTAGGCTACAATGAGCAGTTCTTC. Amino acid sequence: CASMRLGYNEQFF.

The sample holds a few counts of this clonotype. This chain uses TRBV19 with TRBJ1-5, with D possibly TRBD1 on 6 matching bases. Deletions cut 2 bases from V and 3 bases from J, with 11 bases between. The CDR3 covers 15 residues. Per the germline V gene, CDR1 is LNHDA and CDR2 is SQIVND (reference sequence). The CDR3 here is CASSIFGGPNQPQHF. CDR3 nucleotides: TGTGCCAGTAGTATATTTGGGGGGCCCAATCAGCCCCAGCATTTT.

The chain joins TRBV12-3 or TRBV12-4 to TRBJ2-7; D unresolved. V shed 6 bases and J shed 5 bases, with 8 bases lying between them. The CDR3 is 11 amino acids. CDR3 bases: TGTGCCAGCAGGGGGATGGACGAGCAGTACTTC. Protein: CASRGMDEQYF.

This clonotype was recorded at least ten times. The chain carries TRBV7-9 and TRBJ2-7; unclear D gene. Between the trimmed V and J ends, which lost 4 bases and 0 bases, there was a span of 7 bases. Germline CDR1 reads SEHNR; CDR2 reads FQNEAQ (reference sequence). CDR3 length: 13 amino acids. The CDR3 DNA reads TGTGCCAGCAGCTATGACCCCTCCTACGAGCAGTACTTC. It is translated as CASSYDPSYEQYF.

The sample holds a few counts of this clonotype. V is TRBV7-2 and J is TRBJ1-5; a weak D match, TRBD1 (6 bases). This CDR3 spans 16 amino acids. Germline loops: CDR1 SGHTA, CDR2 FQGNSA. The V end lost 5 bases, the J end lost 4 bases, and 18 bases lay between the germline ends. The CDR3: CASSQWGDTLNQPQHF. Written as DNA, the CDR3 is TGTGCCAGCAGCCAATGGGGGGACACCCTAAATCAGCCCCAGCATTTT.